This T cell receptor (beta chain) was sequenced for a study of blood T cell repertoires in COVID-19. Study context: The United States, Italy and Spain supplied acute and convalescent COVID-19 samples. T cells, B-cell-depleted T cells, or PBMCs provided the cDNA or gDNA that served as material.

In the original analysis: Using reference gene primer amplification, nucleated cell counts were estimated. Method: immunoSEQ multiplex PCR; TCRdb's copy keeps in-frame clones and lacks some. V and J calls and clone size follow that table, whereas D and trimming were derived from the DNA. The data show 170,000 or so clones, 85% to 95% seen once. The length of the CDR3 is 15 residues. Germline values: CDR1 MNHNY, CDR2 SVGAGI (reference sequence). V shed 6 bases and J shed 9 bases, with 20 bases lying between them. V is TRBV6-6 and J is TRBJ1-4, with D tentatively TRBD1 (6 bases). The sample consisted of peripheral blood. The clonotype originates from a man aged 45-60 years with acute or convalescent COVID-19. CDR3 bases: TGTGCCAGCAGCAGTACAGGGAACAACTATCAAAAACTGTTTTTT. Translated: CASSSTGNNYQKLFF.